This TCR beta chain was sequenced during a study of radiotherapy plus CTLA-4 blockade in lung cancer. Background on the study: Disease control reached less than 40%, with objective responses in approximately 17%.

Patients had chemo-refractory metastatic non-small-cell lung cancer and received focal radiation plus CTLA-4 blockade that used ipilimumab. Trimming removed 0 bases at V and 0 bases at J, with 10 bases between. The CDR3 is made up of 16 amino acids. CDR1 SGHRS and CDR2 YFSETQ come from the germline V gene. Sequencing used immunoSEQ multiplex PCR; TCRdb keeps in-frame clones, though not all of them. The sample has over 100,000 clones, 70% to 85% seen once. V usage is TRBV5-1 and J usage is TRBJ1-3; no reliable D call. The sequenced sample was peripheral blood, obtained from a patient treated with radiotherapy plus ipilimumab. The sequence was obtained from a human donor with non-small cell lung cancer that progressed on radiotherapy plus ipilimumab. Some clones in this sample may be carry-over from other donors' samples. DNA for the CDR3: TGCGCCAGCAGCTTGGAGGTAGCCAACTCTGGAAACACCATATATTTT. Translated: CASSLEVANSGNTIYF.